The 20 T cell receptor beta chains in this list originate from one sample, sequenced in a study of cytomegalovirus exposure and HLA in healthy donors. PCR employed 60 Vbeta and 13 Jbeta primers. Assay: immunoSEQ multiplex PCR; the TCRdb copy retains only in-frame clones and omits some. The sample lists some 91,000 clones, around 82% seen once, with roughly 3% in the top ten. The specimen sequenced was PBMCs. Receptor source: a man aged 35-49 years in good health and CMV-seronegative.

CDR3 sequence (DNA): TGCGCCAGCAGCCCTATAACAGGGAACACCGGGGAGCTGTTTTTT. It specifies CASSPITGNTGELFF. The chain couples TRBV5-1 to TRBJ2-2; possibly TRBD1 for D (5 bases). In germline, CDR1 is SGHRS, CDR2 YFSETQ. This CDR3 spans 15 amino acids. Trimming pared 4 bases from V and 1 base from J, leaving 11 bases between. The full variable domain, with the rest looked up from reference TRBV5-1 and TRBJ2-2, is KAGVTQTPRYLIKTRGQQVTLSCSPISGHRSVSWYQQTPGQGLQFLFEYFSETQRNKGNFPGRFSGRQFSNSRSEMNVSTLELGDSALYLCASSPITGNTGELFFGEGSRLTVL.

V and J are TRBV2 and TRBJ2-3, with TRBD1 matching over 7 bases. Per the germline V gene, CDR1 is SNHLY and CDR2 is FYNNEI. The CDR3 spans 14 residues. V shed 6 bases and J 1 base; nucleotides not matched to a gene: 4. CDR3 coding DNA: TGTGCCAGCAGCGGGACAGAACGCACAGATACGCAGTATTTT. Translating gives CASSGTERTDTQYF.

The chain joins TRBV5-4 to TRBJ1-1, with D unresolved. Germline V lookup: CDR1 SGHNT, CDR2 YYREEE (reference sequence). V lost 0 bases and J lost 0, with 9 bases in between. The CDR3 has 15 amino acids. The DNA of the CDR3 is TGTGCCAGCAGCTTGGCCGGGGTGATGAACACTGAAGCTTTCTTT. Its protein product is CASSLAGVMNTEAFF.

This clone was seen a few times. The chain is built from TRBV11-2 and TRBJ2-1, with 8 bases aligning to TRBD1. Trimming removed 5 bases from V and 9 bases from J; junction bases left unmatched: 3. Germline V gene sequence: CDR1 SGHAT, CDR2 FQNNGV. The CDR3 has 12 residues. CDR3 DNA sequence: TGTGCCAGCAGCAGACAGGGGCGTGAGCAGTTCTTC. The encoded protein is CASSRQGREQFF.

This rearrangement joins TRBV5-1 to TRBJ2-7; D is perhaps TRBD1 (5 bases). The CDR3 runs to 15 residues. From germline, CDR1 is SGHRS and CDR2 YFSETQ. The V and J ends lost 1 base and 0 bases respectively, with 11 bases between them. CDR3 sequence reads: CASSLQGGVSYEQYF. In DNA form, the CDR3 reads TGCGCCAGCAGCTTGCAGGGTGGAGTCTCCTACGAGCAGTACTTC. Variable domain in full (rest from reference TRBV5-1 and TRBJ2-7): KAGVTQTPRYLIKTRGQQVTLSCSPISGHRSVSWYQQTPGQGLQFLFEYFSETQRNKGNFPGRFSGRQFSNSRSEMNVSTLELGDSALYLCASSLQGGVSYEQYFGPGTRLTVT.

The rearrangement joins TRBV7-8 to TRBJ2-7, with 7 bases matching TRBD2. Germline assignment: CDR1 SGHVS and CDR2 FQNEAQ. V dropped 3 bases and J dropped 2; count of bases not matched to a gene: 7. CDR3 length: 15 residues. CDR3 nucleotide sequence: TGTGCCAGCAGCTTTTCCCCTAGCGGCCCCTACGAGCAGTACTTC. Translating it yields CASSFSPSGPYEQYF.

This chain joins TRBV7-9 and TRBJ1-2, with D hard to call. The length of the CDR3 is 14 residues. V was trimmed by 1 base and J by 5 bases, leaving 11 bases between them. Germline lookup yields CDR1 SEHNR and CDR2 FQNEAQ (reference sequence). The CDR3: CASSLDAGKYGYTF. In nucleotides, the CDR3 is TGTGCCAGCAGCTTAGACGCAGGAAAATATGGCTACACCTTC.

By share, this clone ranks as medium-sized. The V gene is TRBV6-6, the J gene TRBJ1-1; 7 bases map to TRBD1. The CDR3 is made up of 14 amino acids. The V gene's germline CDR1 is MNHNY and CDR2 SVGAGI (reference sequence). V lost 6 bases, J lost 3 bases, and 7 bases stayed unmatched. This CDR3 is CASRFTTGDTEAFF. CDR3 bases: TGTGCCAGCAGATTCACAACAGGGGACACTGAAGCTTTCTTT.

The chain is built from TRBV28 and TRBJ2-5; 7 bases align to TRBD1. This CDR3 contains 14 residues. V dropped 10 bases and J dropped 7; count of bases not matched to a gene: 15. Germline CDR1 MDHEN, CDR2 SYDVKM. This chain's CDR3 is CATTGQLRSGTQYF. In nucleotides, the CDR3 is TGTGCCACCACGGGACAGCTAAGAAGTGGGACCCAGTACTTC.

Remarks on this clone: Different DNA sequences within this sample yield the same CDR3. The rearrangement joins TRBV7-3 to TRBJ1-6, with unresolved D. The CDR3 is 14 amino acids. Germline loops: CDR1 SGHTA, CDR2 FQGTGA. V lost 2 bases and J lost 0, with 2 bases in between. In DNA form, the CDR3 reads TGTGCCAGCAGCTTATACTCCTATAATTCACCCCTCCACTTT. Its translation is CASSLYSYNSPLHF.

The chain uses TRBV11-1 and TRBJ2-1; 15 bases are shared with TRBD2. Germline trimming cut 6 bases from V and 7 bases from J; bases unmatched to any gene: 7. This CDR3 is 16 amino acids long. Germline loops: CDR1 SGHAT, CDR2 FQDESV (reference sequence). The CDR3, as DNA: TGTGCCAGCAGGGGGGGACTAGCGGGAGGAAGGAATGAGCAGTTCTTC. Residues: CASRGGLAGGRNEQFF. The full variable domain, rest sourced from reference TRBV11-1 and TRBJ2-1, is EAEVAQSPRYKITEKSQAVAFWCDPISGHATLYWYRQILGQGPELLVQFQDESVVDDSQLPKDRFSAERLKGVDSTLKIQPAELGDSAMYLCASRGGLAGGRNEQFFGPGTRLTVL.

This clone was seen ten or more times. The J gene is TRBJ2-2, the V gene TRBV5-6; a possible D gene is TRBD2 (6 bases). Trimming took off 4 bases at V and 6 bases at J, with 16 bases between the two ends. The germline V gene encodes CDR1 SGHDT and CDR2 YYEEEE. The CDR3 has 15 amino acids. CDR3 sequence (DNA): TGTGCCAGCAGCCCATTCGCGGGGTCCCCCGGGGAGCTGTTTTTT. This translates into CASSPFAGSPGELFF.

This clone was counted at least ten times. The rearrangement joins TRBV6-1 to TRBJ1-5; TRBD1 matches at 7 bases. The J segment lost 2 bases and the V segment lost 4 bases, leaving 8 bases of the junction unmatched. This CDR3 is 16 amino acids long. Germline V lookup: CDR1 MNHNS, CDR2 SASEGT. The CDR3 protein is CASSVFTGEGNQPQHF. The CDR3 DNA reads as TGTGCCAGCAGTGTCTTTACAGGGGAAGGCAATCAGCCCCAGCATTTT.

This clone was picked up one time. The V gene is TRBV7-9, the J gene TRBJ1-4; 10 bases match TRBD1. The CDR3 length is 17 residues. CDR1 and CDR2 from the germline V gene are SEHNR and FQNEAQ (reference sequence). Germline trimming cut 1 base from V and 3 bases from J; bases unmatched to any gene: 5. DNA for the CDR3: TGTGCCAGCAGCTTAGTCGAAGGACAGGGGGCTAATGAAAAACTGTTTTTT. Translated: CASSLVEGQGANEKLFF.

V gene TRBV7-3 combines with J gene TRBJ2-7, with D tentatively TRBD2 (6 bases). This CDR3 is built from 14 residues. CDR1 is SGHTA and CDR2 is FQGTGA in the germline V gene. Trimming pared 2 bases from V and 6 bases from J, leaving 14 bases between. The CDR3 reads CASSLWGVRAEQYF. The CDR3 nucleotides read TGTGCCAGCAGCTTATGGGGGGTTCGAGCCGAGCAGTACTTC.

The gene calls are TRBV19 and TRBJ2-7, with 9 bases that match TRBD1. Germline V gene sequence: CDR1 LNHDA, CDR2 SQIVND (reference sequence). Trimming at V came to 1 base and at J to 5 bases, leaving 9 bases not matched to a gene. The CDR3 is 16 residues long. CDR3 amino acids: CASSIGWDRVTDEQYF. Here the CDR3 DNA reads TGTGCCAGTAGTATAGGTTGGGACAGGGTTACCGACGAGCAGTACTTC.

The chain carries TRBV29-1 and TRBJ1-3; no reliable D call. Germline V CDR1 and CDR2: SQVTM, ANQGSEA. The V end was cut by 8 bases, the J end by 4 bases, with 9 bases between. The CDR3 has 11 amino acids. CDR3 in DNA: TGCAGCTTCAGTATCGGAAACACCATATATTTT. Translation gives CSFSIGNTIYF.

Remarks on this clone: This sample also contains other DNA sequences that code for the same CDR3. The chain links TRBV6-5 to TRBJ1-1, with TRBD1 matching over 9 bases. V shed 6 bases and J 5 bases; nucleotides not matched to a gene: 4. CDR3 length equals 13 residues. Germline V gene lookup returns CDR1 MNHEY and CDR2 SVGAGI. CDR3: CASRQGAGTEAFF. As DNA, the CDR3 is TGTGCCAGCAGACAGGGGGCTGGGACTGAAGCTTTCTTT.

This clone was detected only once. The V gene is TRBV5-1, the J gene TRBJ2-5, with 8 bases aligning to TRBD2. The CDR3 has 17 amino acids. Trimming took 5 bases from V and 7 from J; bases not matched to a gene: 19. The germline CDR1 and CDR2 sequences are SGHRS and YFSETQ. The CDR3 region is CASSLNPAGVGFVTQYF. In DNA form, the CDR3 reads TGCGCCAGCAGTTTAAACCCAGCGGGAGTGGGATTTGTGACCCAGTACTTC.

The chain has TRBV28 and TRBJ2-7, with TRBD1 matching 9 bases. V lost 6 bases and J lost 3; bases outside the gene matches: 6. Germline V CDR1 and CDR2: MDHEN, SYDVKM. The CDR3 contains 14 residues. CDR3 coding DNA: TGTGCCAGCAGCCCCGGGACAGGGATCTACGAGCAGTACTTC. Protein sequence: CASSPGTGIYEQYF.